These 26 T cell receptor beta chains were all obtained from the same sample, sequenced in a study of blood T cells in healthy people across ages. Combining a sample-barcoded 5' primer with a J-beta primer mix, a second PCR ran for roughly 7 to 12 cycles. TCRdb re-derived calls from the 5' RACE reads in MiXCR, one entry per CDR3 protein. The top ten clones hold roughly 19% of a sample with hundreds of thousands of distinct CDR3 sequences, more than 40% of them seen once. Sequenced sample: blood. The receptors were gathered from a man between 60 and 75 years old in good health.

This chain joins TRBV28 and TRBJ2-1, with 7 nucleotides matching TRBD1. Unmatched junction bases numbered 6, after V lost 6 bases and J lost 10 bases. From germline, CDR1 is MDHEN and CDR2 SYDVKM. CDR3 length equals 12 residues. CDR3 coding DNA: TGTGCCAGCAGCAAAACAGGGGTCGAGCAGTTCTTC. This gives the protein CASSKTGVEQFF.

The chain combines TRBV12-3 or TRBV12-4 with TRBJ1-6; 7 positions agree with TRBD1. CDR3 size: 15 residues. V shed 5 bases, J shed 10 bases, and the junction held 11 bases outside the gene matches. The CDR3 DNA reads as TGTGCCAGCAGTGGTGGACAGGTCCTACGGTCACCCCTCCACTTT. As protein: CASSGGQVLRSPLHF.

In DNA form, the CDR3 reads TGTGCCAGCAGTTACTACGGGACAGGGGGCCAAGAGACCCAGTACTTC. It encodes CASSYYGTGGQETQYF. The gene calls are TRBV6-5 and TRBJ2-5; the match to TRBD1 covers 11 bases. J gave up 1 base and V 1 base, and 2 bases lay outside the gene matches. This CDR3 region has 16 residues. Germline V lookup: CDR1 MNHEY, CDR2 SVGAGI.

This clonotype was found a few times. This chain connects TRBV7-9 to TRBJ2-7; 7 nucleotides align to TRBD2. Trimming removed 1 base from V and 1 base from J; junction bases left unmatched: 10. CDR3 length equals 17 residues. From germline, CDR1 is SEHNR and CDR2 FQNEAQ (reference sequence). CDR3 DNA sequence: TGTGCCAGCAGCTTAGGTGGCGGGGGTCGACGATCCTACGAGCAGTACTTC. Its translation is CASSLGGGGRRSYEQYF.

The CDR3 bases are TGCGCCAGCAGCCGAGGTTTAGCTAGCGGGGGCTTCTACAATGAGCAGTTCTTC. The encoded protein is CASSRGLASGGFYNEQFF. The chain has TRBV4-1 and TRBJ2-1, with 10 positions matching TRBD2. CDR1 is MGHRA and CDR2 is YSYEKL in the germline V gene. Trimming at V came to 4 bases and at J to 3 bases, leaving 12 bases not matched to a gene. The CDR3 is 18 residues long.

Many counts were recorded for this clonotype. This sequence joins TRBV4-3 and TRBJ2-7; no firm D call. Germline CDR1 is LGHNA and CDR2 is YSLEER. Trimming pared 0 bases from V and 0 bases from J, leaving 15 bases between. This CDR3 region has 17 residues. The CDR3 coding sequence is TGCGCCAGCAGCCAAGATTCGGTAGGGCGCTCCTCCTACGAGCAGTACTTC. Encoded protein: CASSQDSVGRSSYEQYF.

The J gene is TRBJ2-4, the V gene TRBV7-6; no clear D. TRBJ2-7 matches the DNA end more closely, so the J call is doubtful. Germline V gene sequence: CDR1 SGHVS, CDR2 FNYEAQ. This CDR3 is 14 amino acids long. This CDR3 is CASTLVNERGEQYF. CDR3 bases: TGTGCCAGCACCCTTGTAAACGAACGCGGCGAGCAGTACTTC.

With respect to this clonotype: Possible read error: a much larger clone is one base away. V and J are TRBV20-1 and TRBJ1-1; a possible D gene is TRBD1 (6 bases). Trimming stripped 0 bases from V and 0 bases from J, with 17 bases between. The CDR3 is 17 residues long. Germline V gene sequence: CDR1 DFQATT, CDR2 SNEGSKA (reference sequence). DNA for the CDR3: TGCAGTGCTAGAGAATTTGCGGACGGGGGCATGAACACTGAAGCTTTCTTT. Translated: CSAREFADGGMNTEAFF.

The V and J genes are TRBV20-1 and TRBJ1-1, with 8 bases identical to TRBD1. Germline V gene sequence: CDR1 DFQATT, CDR2 SNEGSKA (reference sequence). After removal of 6 bases from V and 0 bases from J, the junction contained 9 bases not matched to a gene. This CDR3 has 15 amino acids. CDR3 residues: CSAPNGQGLNTEAFF. The DNA of the CDR3 is TGCAGTGCCCCGAACGGACAGGGCCTGAACACTGAAGCTTTCTTT.

This clonotype occurred a few times. This sequence joins TRBV7-2 and TRBJ2-5, with 10 bases matching TRBD1. Germline CDR1 SGHTA, CDR2 FQGNSA. This CDR3 is built from 15 residues. V shed 3 bases, J shed 4 bases, and the junction held 5 bases outside the gene matches. The CDR3 bases are TGTGCCAGCAGCTTCGGCGACAGGGGGCCAGAGACCCAGTACTTC. Encoded protein: CASSFGDRGPETQYF.

This clonotype has a single count. V usage is TRBV4-3 and J usage is TRBJ1-1, with D perhaps matching TRBD1 (5 bases). Trimming cost V 0 bases and J 0 bases, with 14 bases left between them. The length of the CDR3 is 17 residues. From germline, CDR1 is LGHNA and CDR2 YSLEER. The CDR3 DNA reads as TGCGCCAGCAGCCAAGACATTATGGGACGGATGAACACTGAAGCTTTCTTT. Protein sequence: CASSQDIMGRMNTEAFF.

This chain connects TRBV4-1 to TRBJ2-2; 9 bases agree with TRBD1. The CDR3 has 17 amino acids. V shed 1 base and J 10 bases; nucleotides not matched to a gene: 13. The germline CDR1 and CDR2 sequences are MGHRA and YSYEKL. CDR3 sequence (DNA): TGCGCCAGCAGCCAAGGGAGGACAGGGGAGGACCCCCCGGAGCTGTTTTTT. It specifies CASSQGRTGEDPPELFF.

This clonotype has a single count. A read error is possible here, since a much larger clone lies one base away. The chain uses TRBV9 and TRBJ1-1; D perhaps matches TRBD1 (5 bases). The CDR3 consists of 15 residues. Trimming shortened V by 4 bases and J by 0 bases, and 13 bases separated the two germline ends. Per germline, CDR1 SGDLS and CDR2 YYNGEE. This CDR3 reads CASSTQTAMNTEAFF. In DNA, the CDR3 is TGTGCCAGCAGCACACAGACAGCAATGAACACTGAAGCTTTCTTT.

This chain links TRBV11-3 with TRBJ2-5; 8 bases align to TRBD2. This CDR3 is built from 18 residues. J lost 2 bases, V lost 1 base, and 12 bases had no gene match. Germline V gene lookup returns CDR1 SGHNT and CDR2 YENEEA. The CDR3 DNA reads TGTGCCAGCAGCTTAGCCGACAATTTAGCGGGGAAACAAGAGACCCAGTACTTC. Protein product: CASSLADNLAGKQETQYF.

As for this clonotype: One junction end disagrees with the germline gene, perhaps due to a read error. The gene calls are TRBV10-2 and TRBJ2-5, with D possibly being TRBD2 (5 bases). The CDR3 is made up of 15 amino acids. Germline assignment: CDR1 WSHSY and CDR2 SAAADI. The CDR3: CASRRTANLQATQYF. DNA for the CDR3: TGCGCCAGCAGGAGGACTGCAAACCTACAAGCGACCCAGTACTTC.

V usage is TRBV6-5 and J usage is TRBJ1-1; D call uncertain. V dropped 10 bases and J dropped 4 bases, with 19 bases sitting between them. Looked up from germline, CDR1 is MNHEY and CDR2 is SVGAGI. This CDR3 is 14 amino acids long. Here the CDR3 DNA reads TGTGCCACTTGGGCCTCTAATCTACGCACTGAAGCTTTCTTT. As protein: CATWASNLRTEAFF.

This clonotype was counted between two and nine times. This chain joins TRBV4-3 and TRBJ2-5, with TRBD1 as a possible D gene (6 bases). V was cut by 4 bases and J by 5 bases, with 17 bases left in between. Germline values: CDR1 LGHNA, CDR2 YSLEER. The length of the CDR3 is 15 residues. CDR3: CASSRSGGEQETQYF. CDR3 in DNA: TGCGCCAGCAGCCGGAGTGGGGGCGAGCAGGAGACCCAGTACTTC.

The rearrangement links TRBV11-2 to TRBJ1-2; 8 nucleotides match TRBD1. This CDR3 spans 14 amino acids. Losses at the gene ends were 5 bases for V and 8 bases for J; bases not matched to a gene: 10. The germline CDR1 and CDR2 sequences are SGHAT and FQNNGV. Here the CDR3 DNA reads TGTGCCAGCAGCGTAAGGACAGGGATAGGCGGCTACACCTTC. Protein product: CASSVRTGIGGYTF.

This clonotype was picked up many times. V is TRBV27 and J is TRBJ2-7; no definite D call. CDR1 MNHEY and CDR2 SMNVEV come from the germline V gene (reference sequence). This CDR3 is 11 amino acids long. Trimming took off 6 bases at V and 2 bases at J, with 5 bases between the two ends. The chain's CDR3 is CASRNTYEQYF. DNA for the CDR3: TGTGCCAGCAGGAACACCTACGAGCAGTACTTC.

CDR3 coding DNA: TGTGCCAGCAGCTTATTAGGCGGCAGCTCCTATAATTCACCCCTCCACTTT. Its protein is CASSLLGGSSYNSPLHF. This chain joins TRBV7-2 and TRBJ1-6; D is uncertain. The CDR3 consists of 17 residues. Germline V gene sequence: CDR1 SGHTA, CDR2 FQGNSA. V was trimmed by 2 bases and J by 0 bases, leaving 11 bases between them.

The genes are TRBV9 and TRBJ2-5; 11 positions match TRBD2. The germline gives CDR1 SGDLS, CDR2 YYNGEE. The CDR3 contains 17 residues. V was clipped by 0 bases and J by 0 bases; unmatched bases: 4. CDR3 sequence reads: CASSVGTSGGNQETQYF. In DNA, the CDR3 is TGTGCCAGCAGCGTAGGAACTAGCGGGGGAAACCAAGAGACCCAGTACTTC.

This chain links TRBV30 with TRBJ2-6; D is perhaps TRBD1 (5 bases). The V gene lost 5 bases and the J gene lost 1 base, with 9 bases spanning the gap. CDR3 length equals 14 residues. Germline CDR1 reads GTSNPN; CDR2 reads SVGIG (reference sequence). The DNA for the CDR3 is TGTGCCTGGGGGGCTGGTTCTGGGGCCAACGTCCTGACTTTC. Translating gives CAWGAGSGANVLTF.

The rearrangement joins TRBV7-3 to TRBJ2-1; TRBD2 might be the D (5 bases). V shed 1 base and J shed 7 bases, with 8 bases lying between them. CDR3 size: 13 residues. Germline lookup yields CDR1 SGHTA and CDR2 FQGTGA. The CDR3 spells CASSLMRVNEQFF. In DNA form, the CDR3 reads TGTGCCAGCAGCTTAATGCGGGTTAATGAGCAGTTCTTC.

This chain links TRBV12-3 or TRBV12-4 with TRBJ1-6, with 8 bases fitting TRBD1. The CDR3 covers 15 residues. Trimming took 3 bases from V and 12 from J; bases not matched to a gene: 10. The CDR3: CASSFRQGAVRPLHF. The CDR3 bases are TGTGCCAGCAGTTTCCGGCAGGGGGCCGTTAGACCCCTCCACTTT.

A few counts support this clonotype. The rearrangement joins TRBV14 to TRBJ2-2; D ambiguous. CDR1 is SGHDN and CDR2 is FVKESK in the germline V gene. This CDR3 contains 15 residues. The V gene lost 2 bases and the J gene lost 5 bases, with 12 bases spanning the gap. The CDR3 protein is CASSQNLRSTGELFF. CDR3 DNA: TGTGCCAGCAGCCAAAACCTCAGATCAACCGGGGAGCTGTTTTTT.

In this sample, this clonotype turned up a few times. V gene TRBV15 combines with J gene TRBJ2-4; the match to TRBD1 covers 7 bases. V trimming: 4 bases; J trimming: 0 bases; junction bases outside the gene matches: 9. This CDR3 is built from 17 residues. Germline V lookup: CDR1 LNHNV, CDR2 YYDKDF (reference sequence). CDR3 protein: CATSIGTADLAKNIQYF. The CDR3, as DNA: TGTGCCACCAGCATCGGGACAGCAGACTTAGCCAAAAACATTCAGTACTTC.